This T cell receptor beta chain was found in a study of shared T cell receptors in the human thymus. This CDR3 has 16 residues. With 5 bases clipped from V and 6 bases from J, the junction kept 15 bases outside the gene matches. The V gene's germline CDR1 is SGHAT and CDR2 FQDESV (reference sequence). Some clones are missing from TCRdb's copy, which holds only in-frame ones; the method was immunoSEQ multiplex PCR. The sample yields roughly 710,000 clones, 75% to 90% seen once. This same sample was also taken into another study, of human thymus T cells. That paper notes: Immunologically healthy infants in Finland undergoing congenital heart defect surgery were the donors. Thymic resections from corrective heart surgery supplied the tissue. Seemingly biased V and J gene usage marked thymic and blood repertoires. Among unrelated individuals, related research reported thymic repertoires that overlapped highly.

The rearrangement uses TRBV11-1 and TRBJ2-7; TRBD1 aligns across 8 bases. The sample taken for sequencing was thymocytes. The clonotype was recovered from a girl in the first two years of life with a congenital heart defect. The CDR3, as DNA: TGTGCCAGCAGCCCACTGGACAGGGCCTTAGGTGTCGAGCAGTACTTC. Encoded protein: CASSPLDRALGVEQYF.